The 18 T cell receptor beta chains given below trace back to one sample, sequenced in a study of neurological immune-mediated disorders (dated by TCRdb to the late 2010s). The library was made by 5' RACE. Sequencing was carried out with an Illumina HiSeq 2500. The public reads were run again by TCRdb, first through fastp at Q25 and then through MiXCR, and only productive beta chains were kept. When rows share a CDR3 protein, they turn into one entry using the most common DNA and genes. The sample records roughly 70,000 distinct CDR3 sequences, about 5% of which are singletons. Clones ranked in the top ten supply 2% to 2.5% of the sample. Sequences were obtained from PBMCs. These receptor sequences come from a woman aged 70 to 79 with multiple sclerosis.

This clonotype was seen more than once but under ten times. The J gene is TRBJ2-5, the V gene TRBV20-1, with D unresolved. Deletions cut 5 bases from V and 5 bases from J, with 9 bases between. Looked up from germline, CDR1 is DFQATT and CDR2 is SNEGSKA (reference sequence). The CDR3 is 11 amino acids. CDR3 bases: TGCAGTGCTGGTCGCACTGAGACCCAGTACTTC. This translates into CSAGRTETQYF.

This clonotype was picked up many times. V usage is TRBV6-5 and J usage is TRBJ1-6; 9 positions agree with TRBD1. The CDR3 sequence is 16 residues long. Germline values: CDR1 MNHEY, CDR2 SVGAGI. J lost 9 bases, V lost 2 bases, and 8 bases had no gene match. CDR3 DNA sequence: TGTGCCAGCAGTTACGGTTTACAGGGGGCTGGTTCACCCCTCCACTTT. Its translation is CASSYGLQGAGSPLHF.

This clonotype has ten or more counts. This sequence joins TRBV5-1 and TRBJ2-7, with no clear D. CDR3 length equals 14 residues. The V gene's germline CDR1 is SGHRS and CDR2 YFSETQ. Between the trimmed V and J ends, which lost 2 bases and 6 bases, there was a span of 15 bases. The CDR3 nucleotides read TGCGCCAGCAGCTTCTCGGAGCCCCGTGGCGAGCAGTACTTC. Its protein product is CASSFSEPRGEQYF. The full variable domain, rest sourced from reference TRBV5-1 and TRBJ2-7, is KAGVTQTPRYLIKTRGQQVTLSCSPISGHRSVSWYQQTPGQGLQFLFEYFSETQRNKGNFPGRFSGRQFSNSRSEMNVSTLELGDSALYLCASSFSEPRGEQYFGPGTRLTVT.

This clonotype was observed at least ten times. This rearrangement joins TRBV10-3 to TRBJ2-1, with TRBD2 matching 11 bases. The germline V gene has CDR1 ENHRY and CDR2 SYGVKD. The CDR3 sequence is 16 residues long. After removal of 6 bases from V and 7 bases from J, the junction contained 11 bases not matched to a gene. In nucleotides, the CDR3 is TGTGCCATCAGGGGGGGACTAGCGGATTCGAAGAATGAGCAGTTCTTC. The encoded protein is CAIRGGLADSKNEQFF.

This clonotype was recorded many times. CDR3: CSALKGADTEAFF. The CDR3 region has the DNA TGCAGTGCTTTAAAGGGGGCGGACACTGAAGCTTTCTTT. The gene calls are TRBV20-1 and TRBJ1-1; TRBD1 agrees at 7 bases. J gave up 3 bases and V 5 bases, and 6 bases lay outside the gene matches. Germline V gene sequence: CDR1 DFQATT, CDR2 SNEGSKA (reference sequence). The CDR3 consists of 13 residues.

This clonotype has ten or more counts. The rearrangement links TRBV4-3 to TRBJ2-7, with 12 bases fitting TRBD2. The V gene end was trimmed by 0 bases and the J gene end by 1 base; junction bases not matched to a gene: 4. The CDR3 has 17 amino acids. Germline loops: CDR1 LGHNA, CDR2 YSLEER. Here the CDR3 reads CASSQDSSGRASYEQYF. Written as DNA, the CDR3 is TGCGCCAGCAGCCAAGACTCTAGCGGGAGGGCTTCCTACGAGCAGTACTTC.

This clonotype was counted many times. This rearrangement joins TRBV12-3 or TRBV12-4 to TRBJ2-3, with unresolved D. Between the trimmed V and J ends, which lost 6 bases and 4 bases, there was a span of 11 bases. This CDR3 contains 13 residues. For the CDR3, the DNA is TGTGCCAGCAGACGGAGACCGTCAGATACGCAGTATTTT. Protein: CASRRRPSDTQYF.

In this sample, this clonotype turned up many times. The genes are TRBV29-1 and TRBJ2-4; a possible D gene is TRBD2 (5 bases). This CDR3 spans 12 amino acids. Germline values: CDR1 SQVTM, CDR2 ANQGSEA. The V end was cut by 4 bases, the J end by 10 bases, with 14 bases between. The DNA for the CDR3 is TGCAGCGTTGTAGAGGGATCCACTATTCAGTACTTC. As protein: CSVVEGSTIQYF.

This chain links TRBV20-1 with TRBJ1-2, with TRBD1 identical over 7 bases. The CDR3 has 13 amino acids. Germline trimming cut 3 bases from V and 8 bases from J; bases unmatched to any gene: 9. Germline V gene lookup returns CDR1 DFQATT and CDR2 SNEGSKA (reference sequence). CDR3 bases: TGCAGTGCTAGTGAGACAGGGCTTCGGGGCTACACCTTC. Its protein is CSASETGLRGYTF.

Many counts were recorded for this clonotype. One end of the junction fails to match germline, which may point to a read error. The DNA of the CDR3 is TGTGCCAACAGCTCAAGGTCCAGGGCCCAGGTTGAGACCCAGTACTTC. The encoded protein is CANSSRSRAQVETQYF. The chain combines TRBV5-6 with TRBJ2-5; D is possibly TRBD1 (5 bases). The CDR3 runs to 16 residues. Germline V gives CDR1 SGHDT, CDR2 YYEEEE.

This clonotype was seen many times. The chain uses TRBV10-3 and TRBJ2-7; TRBD1 aligns across 10 bases. Germline-derived CDR1 and CDR2 are ENHRY and SYGVKD. The CDR3 length is 15 residues. V lost 4 bases to trimming and J lost 6 bases; unmatched junction nucleotides: 9. The CDR3 is CAISGSGTGASEQYF. CDR3 coding DNA: TGTGCCATCAGTGGCTCCGGGACAGGGGCCTCCGAGCAGTACTTC.

This clonotype was counted many times. The gene calls are TRBV7-9 and TRBJ2-7; 10 nucleotides line up with TRBD2. Germline values: CDR1 SEHNR, CDR2 FQNEAQ (reference sequence). The CDR3 extends over 13 amino acids. J gave up 2 bases and V 10 bases, and 5 bases lay outside the gene matches. The CDR3 nucleotides read TGTGCCACCCGGACTAGCGGTACCTACGAGCAGTACTTC. This codes for CATRTSGTYEQYF.

This clonotype was seen ten or more times. This chain joins TRBV11-2 and TRBJ2-5; no clear D gene. Germline V gene data show CDR1 as SGHAT and CDR2 as FQNNGV. This CDR3 comprises 15 residues. V was clipped by 0 bases and J by 5 bases, with 13 bases between them. The CDR3 sequence is CASSLDLTREETQYF. CDR3 sequence (DNA): TGTGCCAGCAGCTTAGATCTCACCCGCGAGGAGACCCAGTACTTC.

This clonotype was detected many times. The chain is built from TRBV7-6 and TRBJ2-6; tentatively, D is TRBD1 or TRBD2 (5 bases each). The CDR3 runs to 18 residues. Between the trimmed V and J ends, which lost 1 base and 0 bases, there was a span of 13 bases. Germline lookup yields CDR1 SGHVS and CDR2 FNYEAQ. CDR3 sequence (DNA): TGTGCCAGCAGCTTAGAAGTGGGGACGAGCTCTGGGGCCAACGTCCTGACTTTC. Its translation: CASSLEVGTSSGANVLTF.

This clonotype appeared many times. The gene calls are TRBV20-1 and TRBJ2-7, with D maybe TRBD1 (6 bases). V was pared by 1 base and J by 1 base, with 17 bases between. CDR3 length: 16 residues. Germline CDR1 DFQATT, CDR2 SNEGSKA (reference sequence). In DNA form, the CDR3 reads TGCAGTGCTAGAGCTCCTATGACAGGCCAGTCCTACGAGCAGTACTTC. Translated, it gives CSARAPMTGQSYEQYF.

This clonotype was recorded at least ten times. The chain employs TRBV12-3 or TRBV12-4 and TRBJ2-1; 11 bases are shared with TRBD2. This CDR3 comprises 15 residues. J gave up 8 bases and V 6 bases, and 9 bases lay outside the gene matches. CDR3 in DNA: TGTGCCAGCAGCATAACTAGCGGGAGAGTCGATGAGCAGTTCTTC. This codes for CASSITSGRVDEQFF.

This clonotype has a count of ten or more. The rearrangement joins TRBV11-2 to TRBJ2-7, with TRBD2 as a possible D gene (6 bases). CDR1 and CDR2 (germline): SGHAT, FQNNGV. The CDR3 sequence is 16 residues long. V was shortened by 3 bases and J by 6 bases, with 21 bases between the two germline ends. The CDR3 region has the DNA TGTGCCAGCAGCTTCGACCTAGCGCCCTTAAGAGGCGAGCAGTACTTC. Its protein is CASSFDLAPLRGEQYF.

This clonotype was observed a few times. This chain links TRBV30 with TRBJ1-5, with a weak D call TRBD1 (6 bases). Germline assignment: CDR1 GTSNPN and CDR2 SVGIG (reference sequence). This CDR3 comprises 14 residues. The V end lost 5 bases, the J end lost 3 bases, and 14 bases lay between the germline ends. CDR3 coding DNA: TGTGCCTGGGGAAAGACAGGCGACAATCAGCCCCAGCATTTT. This codes for CAWGKTGDNQPQHF.